A single sample is the source of the 14 T cell receptor beta chains below, sequenced in a study of control samples from healthy donors and cancer patients. Libraries were prepared by immunoSEQ multiplex PCR; TCRdb keeps only in-frame clonotypes and omits some of them. The table has about 83,000 clones, 91% seen once. The sample comprised blood. These receptors were taken from a man between 45 and 60 years old in good health.

This clone showed up just once. The chain is built from TRBV18 and TRBJ1-5; D possibly corresponds to TRBD1 (6 bases). Between the trimmed V and J ends, which lost 3 bases and 8 bases, there was a span of 11 bases. CDR1 and CDR2 from the germline V gene are KGHSH and LQKENI. The CDR3 covers 13 residues. CDR3 sequence (DNA): TGTGCCAGCTCACCGCGCCCAGGGGAGCCCCAGCATTTT. Translation gives CASSPRPGEPQHF.

This chain joins TRBV5-6 and TRBJ2-3; tentatively, D is TRBD1 (6 bases). CDR1 is SGHDT and CDR2 is YYEEEE in the germline V gene. The CDR3 length is 17 residues. Trimming stripped 4 bases from V and 3 bases from J, with 21 bases between. CDR3 DNA: TGTGCCAGCAGCCTGCTACAGGGAAGATTGGGAACAGATACGCAGTATTTT. Encoded protein: CASSLLQGRLGTDTQYF.

The CDR3 loop is CASSLAARGTEAFF. The CDR3 nucleotides read TGCGCCAGCAGCTTGGCCGCCCGAGGGACTGAAGCTTTCTTT. This chain uses TRBV5-1 with TRBJ1-1; D is uncertain. The CDR3 loop spans 14 amino acids. Trimming removed 0 bases at V and 5 bases at J, with 11 bases between. CDR1 is SGHRS and CDR2 is YFSETQ in the germline V gene.

The rearrangement links TRBV6-5 to TRBJ2-1; 10 nucleotides align to TRBD1. The CDR3 is made up of 13 amino acids. The trim removed 6 bases at V and 7 bases at J, leaving 3 bases unmatched. Germline V gene sequence: CDR1 MNHEY, CDR2 SVGAGI. The CDR3 reads CASSRTGGNEQFF. CDR3 DNA: TGTGCCAGCAGCCGGACAGGGGGGAATGAGCAGTTCTTC.

The V gene is TRBV5-4, the J gene TRBJ2-5, with 9 nucleotides matching TRBD1. The CDR3 runs to 16 residues. CDR1 is SGHNT, CDR2 YYREEE, per germline (reference sequence). After removal of 3 bases from V and 5 bases from J, the junction contained 11 bases not matched to a gene. Here the CDR3 reads CASSSTGTGNLETQYF. The DNA of the CDR3 is TGTGCCAGCAGCTCCACCGGGACAGGGAATCTTGAGACCCAGTACTTC.

The chain joins TRBV4-3 to TRBJ2-7; weak D call: TRBD1 (6 bases). Germline assignment: CDR1 LGHNA and CDR2 YSLEER. The germline V and J ends were trimmed by 0 bases and 1 base, with 16 bases remaining between them. This CDR3 contains 17 residues. The CDR3 reads CASSQESPGAASYEQYF. As DNA, the CDR3 is TGCGCCAGCAGCCAAGAAAGCCCAGGGGCAGCTTCCTACGAGCAGTACTTC.

This chain connects TRBV6-5 to TRBJ1-1; D gene uncertain. This CDR3 contains 15 residues. Germline lookup yields CDR1 MNHEY and CDR2 SVGAGI. The germline V and J ends were trimmed by 7 bases and 1 base, with 16 bases remaining between them. The CDR3 reads CASTPLPGSNTEAFF. In DNA form, the CDR3 reads TGTGCCAGCACCCCCCTACCCGGATCGAACACTGAAGCTTTCTTT.

This chain uses TRBV20-1 with TRBJ2-1; no reliable D call. Germline CDR1 reads DFQATT; CDR2 reads SNEGSKA (reference sequence). Trimming took off 3 bases at V and 6 bases at J, with 6 bases between the two ends. CDR3 length equals 11 residues. The CDR3 region has the DNA TGCAGTGCTAGTCTAGTCAATGAGCAGTTCTTC. As protein: CSASLVNEQFF.

The chain is built from TRBV6-5 and TRBJ2-7, with 8 bases aligning to TRBD1. The CDR3 spans 13 residues. Trimming at V came to 6 bases and at J to 1 base, leaving 2 bases not matched to a gene. Germline loops: CDR1 MNHEY, CDR2 SVGAGI. CDR3 sequence reads: CASSRTGSYEQYF. The DNA of the CDR3 is TGTGCCAGCAGCAGGACAGGGTCCTACGAGCAGTACTTC.

The V call is TRBV3-1 (or the pseudogene TRBV3-2), the J call TRBJ1-1, with unresolved D. V lost 5 bases and J lost 1, with 11 bases in between. Per the germline V gene, CDR1 is LGHDT and CDR2 is YNNKEL (reference sequence). The CDR3 totals 14 residues. The CDR3 is CASSLNQQNTEAFF. The CDR3 DNA reads TGTGCCAGCAGCTTGAATCAACAGAACACTGAAGCTTTCTTT.

The chain carries TRBV24-1 and TRBJ1-1; the D is unclear. This CDR3 is built from 13 residues. V was clipped by 3 bases and J by 6 bases, with 10 bases between them. CDR1 is KGHDR and CDR2 is SFDVKD in the germline V gene. The CDR3 reads CATSDIYGAEAFF. The CDR3 bases are TGTGCCACCAGTGATATTTACGGGGCTGAAGCTTTCTTT.

CDR3 DNA: TGTGCCAGCAGCTCGAACTCTGGAAACACCATATATTTT. Translated: CASSSNSGNTIYF. The chain combines TRBV5-4 with TRBJ1-3; D remains ambiguous. CDR3 size: 13 residues. V lost 3 bases and J lost 0, with 4 bases in between. Germline V gene data show CDR1 as SGHNT and CDR2 as YYREEE (reference sequence). Complete variable domain (other parts from reference TRBV5-4 and TRBJ1-3): ETGVTQSPTHLIKTRGQQVTLRCSSQSGHNTVSWYQQALGQGPQFIFQYYREEENGRGNFPPRFSGLQFPNYSSELNVNALELDDSALYLCASSSNSGNTIYFGEGSWLTVV.

V usage is TRBV5-1 and J usage is TRBJ1-1; no clear D gene. Germline V CDR1 and CDR2: SGHRS, YFSETQ. Trimming cost V 0 bases and J 6 bases, with 12 bases left between them. The CDR3 spans 14 residues. The CDR3 sequence: CASSLEMGVAEAFF. The CDR3 DNA follows: TGCGCCAGCAGCTTGGAAATGGGTGTAGCTGAAGCTTTCTTT.

This clone was picked up one time. The rearrangement links TRBV20-1 to TRBJ1-4, with 7 bases fitting TRBD1. The trim removed 3 bases at V and 11 bases at J, leaving 15 bases unmatched. The length of the CDR3 is 15 residues. Germline CDR1 and CDR2: DFQATT and SNEGSKA (reference sequence). In DNA, the CDR3 is TGCAGTGCTAGTCCCGAGCAGGAGGACAGGCTGAAACTGTTTTTT. This translates into CSASPEQEDRLKLFF.